Sequencing of this T cell receptor (beta chain) was carried out in a study of blood T cell repertoires in COVID-19 (dated by TCRdb to the early 2020s). General notes on the study: The collaborator samples originated in the United States, Italy and Spain and spanned the acute and convalescent phases of COVID-19. Nearly every sample came with metadata listing a de-identified subject ID, COVID-19 status, age in years and sex. A freely available public database, intended as a resource for researchers studying the immune response to SARS-CoV-2, is where the repertoires were released. The material from the prospective study consisted of cDNA or gDNA derived from T cells, B-cell-depleted T cells, or PBMCs. Samples came from the ongoing ImmuneRACE study (first 160 participants) plus 1,254 subjects from 6 global collaborators. Subjects who had been exposed to COVID-19, were actively infected with it, or had recovered from it provided the deeply sampled blood TCRbeta repertoires that made up the dataset. Where HLA class I and class II types were available, the types were taken from metadata supplied by the sample provider, not from assay-based typing.

TCRbeta CDR3 regions were amplified from genomic DNA by means of the immunoSEQ Assay, a bias-controlled multiplex PCR. The authors' pipeline ran thus. Nucleated cell counts per sample were estimated from amplification of reference gene primers within the assay. To quantify the absolute abundance of each unique TCRbeta CDR3 rearrangement, sequence reads were collapsed and filtered. For each sample, productive Simpson clonality was calculated as the square root of Simpson's diversity index across productive rearrangements. The source is immuneACCESS, and TCRdb retained only in-frame sequences with V and J called. Part of the clones is not carried over; for the studies checked, unresolved V genes explain less than half of this, and the remainder is unexplained. D and trimming were read from the DNA, whereas the V and J calls and clone size are those reported in that table. This sample has about 140,000 clones in its table, and more than 60% of those were observed once. The ten largest make up roughly 9% of the sample.

Overall study results and their limits: The amount of clinical and demographic metadata varied by source and participant and was provided uncurated.

This clone appeared once. The antigen it binds to is not known. The sample holds no much larger clone one base away, and base qualities are not on file. The germline V gene yields SGHTA for CDR1 and FQGNSA for CDR2. Trimming takes 5 bases from V and 4 bases from J, and the germline ends sit 8 bases apart. The CDR3 runs 12 residues from the cysteine to the phenylalanine. Only the CDR3 portion is preserved as DNA: 36 bases, with reading frame beginning at the first base. Whole blood was collected in K2EDTA tubes by collaborating institutions according to the institutions' own protocols. For TCRbeta analysis, collaborators shipped samples as frozen whole blood, isolated PBMCs, or DNA extracted from either of those sample types.

This TCR was sampled from a woman aged 45-60 years with active or convalescent COVID-19. Sequencing was performed on peripheral blood. The sequence is built from TRBV7-2 and TRBJ1-1, with no D gene named confidently. The nucleotides read TGTGCCAGCAGCCCAGGATTCACTGAAGCTTTCTTT. It encodes CASSPGFTEAFF.